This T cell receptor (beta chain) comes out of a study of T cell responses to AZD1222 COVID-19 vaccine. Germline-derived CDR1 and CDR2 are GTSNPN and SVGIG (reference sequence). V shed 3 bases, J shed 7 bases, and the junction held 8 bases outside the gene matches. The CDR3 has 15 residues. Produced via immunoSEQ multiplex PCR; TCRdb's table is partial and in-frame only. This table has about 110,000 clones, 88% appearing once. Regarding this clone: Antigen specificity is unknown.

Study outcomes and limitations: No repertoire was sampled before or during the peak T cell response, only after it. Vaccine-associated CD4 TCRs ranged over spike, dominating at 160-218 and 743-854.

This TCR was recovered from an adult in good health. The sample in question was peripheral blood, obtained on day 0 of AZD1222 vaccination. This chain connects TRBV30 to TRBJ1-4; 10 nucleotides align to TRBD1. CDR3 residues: CAWRHPGTGVEKLFF. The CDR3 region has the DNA TGTGCCTGGAGACATCCCGGGACAGGGGTTGAAAAACTGTTTTTT.